What follows are 18 T cell receptor beta chains derived from one specimen sequenced in a study of beta chain features in type 1 diabetes. Reverse transcribing all isolated RNA meant expressed TCRB transcripts were sequenced. Assay used: immunoSEQ multiplex PCR; TCRdb lists only in-frame clones, some missing. The table lists around 160,000 clones, more than 60% of them singletons. No antigen has been assigned to these receptors. Study-level findings and limits: TCRB CDR3s were moderately but significantly shorter in Type 1 diabetes patients in all four CD4+ subsets.

The sample comprised naive CD4+ T cells from blood. These receptors were collected from a man aged 25-45 years with type 1 diabetes.

A remark on this clone: The same CDR3 arises from other DNA sequences in this sample as well. This chain connects TRBV18 to TRBJ2-7; 7 bases align to TRBD1. V lost 0 bases and J lost 3; bases outside the gene matches: 2. The CDR3 length is 14 residues. Germline CDR1 and CDR2: KGHSH and LQKENI. CDR3 nucleotide sequence: TGTGCCAGCTCACCACCGGGACAGAGCTACGAGCAGTACTTC. Its protein product is CASSPPGQSYEQYF.

The V gene is TRBV7-9, the J gene TRBJ2-6, with D perhaps matching TRBD2 (5 bases). V shed 6 bases and J shed 3 bases, with 21 bases lying between them. From germline, CDR1 is SEHNR and CDR2 FQNEAQ (reference sequence). CDR3 size: 18 residues. CDR3 DNA: TGTGCCAGCAGTCCTCAAGGCGGGTACCTAAGTGGGGCCAACGTCCTGACTTTC. Translation: CASSPQGGYLSGANVLTF.

The chain couples TRBV7-9 to TRBJ1-1, with TRBD1 matching over 7 bases. CDR3 length equals 13 residues. V lost 4 bases to trimming and J lost 6 bases; unmatched junction nucleotides: 5. Germline V gene data show CDR1 as SEHNR and CDR2 as FQNEAQ (reference sequence). CDR3 in amino acids: CASSSQGGSEAFF. In DNA form, the CDR3 reads TGTGCCAGCAGCTCCCAAGGGGGCTCTGAAGCTTTCTTT.

The rearrangement links TRBV6-5 to TRBJ2-3; tentative D call: TRBD1 (5 bases). The length of the CDR3 is 14 residues. Per the germline V gene, CDR1 is MNHEY and CDR2 is SVGAGI. V was clipped by 4 bases and J by 4 bases, with 12 bases between them. In DNA, the CDR3 is TGTGCCAGCAGTTCCTCGCAGGGTCCAGATACGCAGTATTTT. The encoded protein is CASSSSQGPDTQYF.

CDR3 residues: CASSLEGINPPLHF. The DNA for the CDR3 is TGTGCCAGCAGCTTGGAAGGGATCAATCCACCCCTCCACTTT. The chain carries TRBV5-4 and TRBJ1-6; D uncertain. This CDR3 is 14 amino acids long. The germline V gene encodes CDR1 SGHNT and CDR2 YYREEE (reference sequence). The V end lost 0 bases, the J end lost 11 bases, and 12 bases lay between the germline ends. The full variable domain, completed using reference TRBV5-4 and TRBJ1-6, is ETGVTQSPTHLIKTRGQQVTLRCSSQSGHNTVSWYQQALGQGPQFIFQYYREEENGRGNFPPRFSGLQFPNYSSELNVNALELDDSALYLCASSLEGINPPLHFGNGTRLTVT.

This rearrangement joins TRBV9 to TRBJ1-1; possible D gene TRBD1, 5 bases. Deletions cut 3 bases from V and 3 bases from J, with 18 bases between. Germline assignment: CDR1 SGDLS and CDR2 YYNGEE. This CDR3 has 16 amino acids. The CDR3 spells CASSGRTWYGDTEAFF. Here the CDR3 DNA reads TGTGCCAGCAGCGGAAGGACATGGTATGGGGACACTGAAGCTTTCTTT. Combining the CDR3 with reference TRBV9 and TRBJ1-1 gives the whole variable domain DSGVTQTPKHLITATGQRVTLRCSPRSGDLSVYWYQQSLDQGLQFLIQYYNGEERAKGNILERFSAQQFPDLHSELNLSSLELGDSALYFCASSGRTWYGDTEAFFGQGTRLTVV.

This clone was observed a handful of times. The chain combines TRBV7-9 with TRBJ2-5; D gene ambiguous. From germline, CDR1 is SEHNR and CDR2 FQNEAQ (reference sequence). Trimming left V 5 bases short and J 5 bases short, with 9 bases between. The length of the CDR3 is 12 residues. The CDR3 here is CASSPAGETQYF. CDR3 DNA: TGTGCCAGCAGCCCAGCCGGGGAGACCCAGTACTTC.

This clone was seen more than once but under ten times. V usage is TRBV7-9 and J usage is TRBJ1-1; D is ambiguous. V was clipped by 2 bases and J by 6 bases, with 10 bases between them. CDR1 is SEHNR and CDR2 is FQNEAQ in the germline V gene (reference sequence). This CDR3 has 13 residues. For the CDR3, the DNA is TGTGCCAGCAGCTTAACGGGGTCCCCTGAAGCTTTCTTT. Its protein is CASSLTGSPEAFF. The full variable domain, completed using reference TRBV7-9 and TRBJ1-1, is DTGVSQNPRHKITKRGQNVTFRCDPISEHNRLYWYRQTLGQGPEFLTYFQNEAQLEKSRLLSDRFSAERPKGSFSTLEIQRTEQGDSAMYLCASSLTGSPEAFFGQGTRLTVV.

CDR3 residues: CASSPPEVGKNIQYF. The DNA of the CDR3 is TGTGCCAGCAGCCCCCCCGAGGTCGGCAAAAACATTCAGTACTTC. The chain couples TRBV7-9 to TRBJ2-4; D remains unclear. Germline assignment: CDR1 SEHNR and CDR2 FQNEAQ (reference sequence). Trimming shortened V by 5 bases and J by 3 bases, and 14 bases separated the two germline ends. The CDR3 sequence is 15 residues long.

The rearrangement uses TRBV29-1 and TRBJ2-7; perhaps TRBD1 as D (7 bases). The V gene lost 6 bases and the J gene lost 4 bases, with 13 bases spanning the gap. The CDR3 length is 12 residues. Germline lookup yields CDR1 SQVTM and CDR2 ANQGSEA. CDR3 amino acids: CSVAGQPYEQYF. CDR3 DNA sequence: TGCAGCGTCGCGGGACAGCCATACGAGCAGTACTTC.

The sample holds one count of this clone. The V gene is TRBV27, the J gene TRBJ2-3, with D possibly matching TRBD2 (6 bases). V lost 6 bases, J lost 3 bases, and 16 bases lay in between. This CDR3 has 15 amino acids. Germline-derived CDR1 and CDR2 are MNHEY and SMNVEV (reference sequence). The CDR3 loop is CASSAPGLVTDTQYF. The CDR3 DNA is TGTGCCAGCAGCGCTCCGGGACTCGTTACAGATACGCAGTATTTT.

This clone was counted between two and nine times. J is TRBJ2-2 and V is TRBV25-1; D ambiguous. V lost 1 base and J lost 1, with 7 bases in between. This CDR3 region has 15 residues. In germline, CDR1 is MGHDK, CDR2 SYGVNS. This CDR3 reads CASSEFRLNTGELFF. DNA of the CDR3: TGTGCCAGCAGTGAATTCAGGCTGAACACCGGGGAGCTGTTTTTT.

This clone was counted between two and nine times. The chain joins TRBV10-3 to TRBJ2-3, with D possibly matching TRBD1 (7 bases). The CDR3 totals 13 residues. V was pared by 8 bases and J by 2 bases, with 11 bases between. The V gene's germline CDR1 is ENHRY and CDR2 SYGVKD. The DNA for the CDR3 is TGTGCCATCCTCAGGGGGGCCACAGATACGCAGTATTTT. This sequence encodes CAILRGATDTQYF.

V and J are TRBV29-1 and TRBJ1-1; 8 positions match TRBD1. The CDR3 sequence is 13 residues long. Germline CDR1 and CDR2: SQVTM and ANQGSEA. CDR3 coding DNA: TGCACCGGGACAGGACCTATGAACACTGAAGCTTTCTTT. Translation: CTGTGPMNTEAFF.

This clone has a handful of counts. V usage is TRBV7-2 and J usage is TRBJ1-2, with TRBD1 as a possible D gene (6 bases). The ends were cut back, 4 bases at V and 8 bases at J, with 14 bases in the middle. Germline V gene data show CDR1 as SGHTA and CDR2 as FQGNSA. CDR3 length: 13 residues. DNA for the CDR3: TGTGCCAGCAGCTCGATACCCGGACAGGGCTACACCTTC. Its protein product is CASSSIPGQGYTF.

This chain's CDR3 is CASSSQSVANEKLFF. DNA of the CDR3: TGCGCCAGCAGCTCACAATCAGTGGCTAATGAAAAACTGTTTTTT. The chain joins TRBV5-1 to TRBJ1-4, with unresolved D. The CDR3 is 15 amino acids. V was pared by 3 bases and J by 3 bases, with 12 bases between. Germline loops: CDR1 SGHRS, CDR2 YFSETQ. Full variable domain (missing parts from reference TRBV5-1 and TRBJ1-4): KAGVTQTPRYLIKTRGQQVTLSCSPISGHRSVSWYQQTPGQGLQFLFEYFSETQRNKGNFPGRFSGRQFSNSRSEMNVSTLELGDSALYLCASSSQSVANEKLFFGSGTQLSVL.

This clone was seen a single time. V usage is TRBV5-4 and J usage is TRBJ1-2; D ambiguous. Looked up from germline, CDR1 is SGHNT and CDR2 is YYREEE (reference sequence). V was pared by 4 bases and J by 5 bases, with 15 bases between. The CDR3 runs to 14 residues. This chain's CDR3 is CASSLAAVFYGYTF. CDR3 sequence (DNA): TGTGCCAGCAGCCTGGCTGCGGTTTTTTATGGCTACACCTTC.

This chain uses TRBV2 with TRBJ2-1; 7 bases line up with TRBD2. The length of the CDR3 is 14 residues. The germline V gene encodes CDR1 SNHLY and CDR2 FYNNEI. V dropped 4 bases and J dropped 7; count of bases not matched to a gene: 7. CDR3 region: CASSGASGGNEQFF. CDR3 nucleotides: TGTGCCAGCAGTGGTGCTAGCGGTGGTAATGAGCAGTTCTTC.